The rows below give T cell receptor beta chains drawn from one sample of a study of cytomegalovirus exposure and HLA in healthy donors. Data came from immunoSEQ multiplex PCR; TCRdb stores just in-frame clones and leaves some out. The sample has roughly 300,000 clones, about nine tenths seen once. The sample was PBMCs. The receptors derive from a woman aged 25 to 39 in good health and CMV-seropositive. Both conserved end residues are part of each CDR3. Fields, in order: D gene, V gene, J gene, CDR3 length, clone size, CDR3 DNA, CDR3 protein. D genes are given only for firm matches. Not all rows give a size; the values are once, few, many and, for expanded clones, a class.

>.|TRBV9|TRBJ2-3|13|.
TGTGCCAGCAGCGTAGTCGAGCCAGATACGCAGTATTTT
CASSVVEPDTQYF
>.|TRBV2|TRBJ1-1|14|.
TGTGCCAGCAGTGAAGGGACAAAGAACACTGAAGCTTTCTTT
CASSEGTKNTEAFF
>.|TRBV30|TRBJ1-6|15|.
TGTGCCTGGAGGACGCTGGGTGTTTATAATTCACCCCTCCACTTT
CAWRTLGVYNSPLHF
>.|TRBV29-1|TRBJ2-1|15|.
TGCAGCGTTGTTTGGGGGATCGCTAGCTACAATGAGCAGTTCTTC
CSVVWGIASYNEQFF
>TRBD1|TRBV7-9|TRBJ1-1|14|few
TGTGCCAGCAGGCCACAGGGGAAGAACACTGAAGCTTTCTTT
CASRPQGKNTEAFF
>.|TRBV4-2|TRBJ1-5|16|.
TGTGCCAGCAGCCAAGATGAGGGTGTGGGCAATCAGCCCCAGCATTTT
CASSQDEGVGNQPQHF
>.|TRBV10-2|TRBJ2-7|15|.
TGCGCCAGCAGTGAGTCGATCAGTGTTTCCTACGAGCAGTACTTC
CASSESISVSYEQYF
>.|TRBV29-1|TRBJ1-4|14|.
TGCAGCGTTGAAGAACAAGGGGGGGATGAAAAACTGTTTTTT
CSVEEQGGDEKLFF
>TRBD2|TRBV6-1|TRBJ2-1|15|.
TGTGCCAGCATGAGACTAGCGGGGGGGCCTGGAGAGCAGTTCTTC
CASMRLAGGPGEQFF
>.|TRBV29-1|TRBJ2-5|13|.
TGCAGCGTTGACACGGCCCTGGGAGAGACCCAGTACTTC
CSVDTALGETQYF
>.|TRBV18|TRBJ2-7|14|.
TGTGCCAGCTCAACAGACGCGGGACCCTACGAGCAGTACTTC
CASSTDAGPYEQYF
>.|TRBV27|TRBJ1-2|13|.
TGTGCCAGCAGTTTAGAAGGGGCGGGTGGCTACACCTTC
CASSLEGAGGYTF
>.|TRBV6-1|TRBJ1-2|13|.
TGTGCCAGCAGTGAAAGGACCGGGAGTGGCTACACCTTC
CASSERTGSGYTF
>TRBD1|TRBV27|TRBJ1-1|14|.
TGTGCCAGCAGGAGGACAGGGTGGAACACTGAAGCTTTCTTT
CASRRTGWNTEAFF
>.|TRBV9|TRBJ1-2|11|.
TGTGCCAGCAGCGTAGGTCGTGGCTACACCTTC
CASSVGRGYTF
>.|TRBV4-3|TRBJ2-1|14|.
TGCGCCAGCAGCCAAGAAGGAAGGGGGTATGAGCAGTTCTTC
CASSQEGRGYEQFF
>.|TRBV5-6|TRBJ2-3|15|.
TGTGCCAGCAGGTATGGACCCAAACACACAGATACGCAGTATTTT
CASRYGPKHTDTQYF
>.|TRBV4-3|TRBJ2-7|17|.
TGCGCCAGCAGCCAAGATCTTAGGGACACTCAAGAAGGGGAGCAGTACTTC
CASSQDLRDTQEGEQYF
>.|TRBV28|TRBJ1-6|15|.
TGTGCCAGCAGTTCCCCCTTAGGCAGGCATTCACCCCTCCACTTT
CASSSPLGRHSPLHF
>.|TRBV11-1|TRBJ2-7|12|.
TGTGCCAGCAGCTTAATAGAGTTCGAGCAGTACTTC
CASSLIEFEQYF
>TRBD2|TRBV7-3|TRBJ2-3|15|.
TGTGCCAGCAGCTTGCTGGCGGGGGGCTCAGATACGCAGTATTTT
CASSLLAGGSDTQYF
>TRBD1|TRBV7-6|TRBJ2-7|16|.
TGTGCCAGCAGCTTCCTCTTAGGGACAGGGACTTACGAGCAGTACTTC
CASSFLLGTGTYEQYF
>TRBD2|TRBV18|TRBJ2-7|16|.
TGTGCCAGCTCATCCCTTGTAGCGGGAGAGGTTGACGAGCAGTACTTC
CASSSLVAGEVDEQYF
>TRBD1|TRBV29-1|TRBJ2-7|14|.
TGCAGCGTAGCTCCCGGGACAGGGGGGGGCGAGCAGTACTTC
CSVAPGTGGGEQYF
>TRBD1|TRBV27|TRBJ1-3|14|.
TGTGCCAGCAGAGAACAGGGGTCTGGAAACACCATATATTTT
CASREQGSGNTIYF
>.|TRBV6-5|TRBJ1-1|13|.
TGTGCCAGCAGTTACGGGGGGAACACTGAAGCTTTCTTT
CASSYGGNTEAFF
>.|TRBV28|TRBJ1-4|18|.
TGTGCCACCGGGGAGGGACGGATCGACTCGGACCGTAATGAAAAACTGTTTTTT
CATGEGRIDSDRNEKLFF
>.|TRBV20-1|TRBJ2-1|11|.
TGCAGTGCTAACAGGGTGAATGAGCAGTTCTTC
CSANRVNEQFF
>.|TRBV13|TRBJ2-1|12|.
TGTGCCAGCAGCTTAGGTGCCAATGAGCAGTTCTTC
CASSLGANEQFF
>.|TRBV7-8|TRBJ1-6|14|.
TGTGCCAGCAGCTCAGGGAGAGGTAGTTCACCCCTCCACTTT
CASSSGRGSSPLHF
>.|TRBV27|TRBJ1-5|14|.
TGTGCCAGCAGTTTAAGGTTGGGCAATCAGCCCCAGCATTTT
CASSLRLGNQPQHF
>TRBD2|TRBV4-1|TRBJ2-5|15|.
TGCGCCAGCAGCCAAGCACTAGCGGGGGGAGAGACCCAGTACTTC
CASSQALAGGETQYF
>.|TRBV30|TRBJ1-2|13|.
TGTGCCTGGAGTGAGACAGCTAACTATGGCTACACCTTC
CAWSETANYGYTF
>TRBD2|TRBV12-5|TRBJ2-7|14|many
TGTGCTAGTGCCAAAAGCGGGAGAGACTACGAGCAGTACTTC
CASAKSGRDYEQYF
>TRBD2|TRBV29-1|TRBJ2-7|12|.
TGCAGCGTCCGCCGGGGGGCCTACGAGCAGTACTTC
CSVRRGAYEQYF
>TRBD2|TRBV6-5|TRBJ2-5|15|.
TGTGCCAGCAGTTACCCAACCGGGACTATGGGGACCCAGTACTTC
CASSYPTGTMGTQYF
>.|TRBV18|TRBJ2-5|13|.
TGTGCCAGCTCACTAGGACAGTCAGAGACCCAGTACTTC
CASSLGQSETQYF
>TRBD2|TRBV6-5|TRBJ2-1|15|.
TGTGCCAGCAGGACTAGCGGGAGTCGAGCGAATGAGCAGTTCTTC
CASRTSGSRANEQFF
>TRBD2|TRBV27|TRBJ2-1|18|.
TGTGCCAGCAGCGTACACCGGACTAGCGGGAGTCGGTACAATGAGCAGTTCTTC
CASSVHRTSGSRYNEQFF
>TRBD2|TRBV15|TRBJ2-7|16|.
TGTGCCACCAGCAGTGGGGCTAGCGGGGCCTCCTACGAGCAGTACTTC
CATSSGASGASYEQYF
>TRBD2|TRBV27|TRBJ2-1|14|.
TGTGCCAGCGGGGGACTAGCGGTCTACAATGAGCAGTTCTTC
CASGGLAVYNEQFF
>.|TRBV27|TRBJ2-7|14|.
TGTGCCAGCAGCCCGATCGGCGGGACGAACGAGCAGTACTTC
CASSPIGGTNEQYF
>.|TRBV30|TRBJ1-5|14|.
TGTGCCTGGAGTGTTGGCTATAGCAATCAGCCCCAGCATTTT
CAWSVGYSNQPQHF
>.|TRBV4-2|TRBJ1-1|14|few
TGTGCCAGCAGCCAGGGCGGGACTTTCACTGAAGCTTTCTTT
CASSQGGTFTEAFF
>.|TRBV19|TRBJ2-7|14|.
TGTGCCAGTAGTATAGGACTAGTCGGATACGAGCAGTACTTC
CASSIGLVGYEQYF